The rows below give T cell receptor beta chains drawn from one sample of a study of Ad26.COV2.S vaccination and SARS-CoV-2 variants. This table comes from immunoSEQ multiplex PCR, and its TCRdb copy is limited to in-frame clones, with some not included. This sample has 500,000 or so clones, with about 88% found just once. Sequenced here: peripheral blood, sampled in a trial of Ad26.COV2.S vaccine versus placebo. These receptor sequences come from a person between 18 and 59 years old who received the Ad26.COV2.S COVID-19 vaccine or a placebo. The CDR3 runs from the conserved cysteine through the conserved F or W. Each record gives: J gene, clone size, V gene, D gene, CDR3 DNA, CDR3 protein. The D gene is left open where the match is weak. Expanded clones get a size class; other rows say once, few or many, or leave the size out.

J: TRBJ1-5; size: NA; V: TRBV7-9; D: NA; DNA: TGTGCCAGCAGCGCAAGACTGGATCTGCCCCAGCATTTT; CDR3: CASSARLDLPQHF
J: TRBJ1-6; size: NA; V: TRBV30; D: NA; DNA: TGTGCCTGGAGCTCAGGGGCGGGCAGCTCCTATAATTCACCCCTCCACTTT; CDR3: CAWSSGAGSSYNSPLHF
J: TRBJ2-2; size: NA; V: TRBV18; D: NA; DNA: TGTGCCAGCTCACCTCAGAACACCGGGGAGCTGTTTTTT; CDR3: CASSPQNTGELFF
J: TRBJ1-5; size: NA; V: TRBV2; D: TRBD1; DNA: TGTGCCAGCGCCGGGACAGGGAATCAGCCCCAGCATTTT; CDR3: CASAGTGNQPQHF
J: TRBJ1-2; size: NA; V: TRBV9; D: NA; DNA: TGTGCCAGCAGCGTAGCCCAGAACTATGGCTACACCTTC; CDR3: CASSVAQNYGYTF
J: TRBJ2-1; size: NA; V: TRBV5-4; D: TRBD1; DNA: TGTGCCAGCAGCTCTGCCGGACAGGGGCGGTACAATGAGCAGTTCTTC; CDR3: CASSSAGQGRYNEQFF
J: TRBJ1-1; size: NA; V: TRBV6-1; D: TRBD1; DNA: TGTGCCAGCATCGGACAGGTTTCGAGCACTGAAGCTTTCTTT; CDR3: CASIGQVSSTEAFF
J: TRBJ2-7; size: NA; V: TRBV28; D: TRBD1; DNA: TGTGCCAGCAGTTTTGGCGACAGGGCCAAAATTCACGAGCAGTACTTC; CDR3: CASSFGDRAKIHEQYF
J: TRBJ1-3; size: NA; V: TRBV24-1; D: NA; DNA: TGTGCCACCAGTGATTCGACCTTAAGCACTGGAAACACCATATATTTT; CDR3: CATSDSTLSTGNTIYF
J: TRBJ2-5; size: NA; V: TRBV7-2; D: NA; DNA: TGTGCCAGCAGCTTAGACAGGTACATGGAGACCCAGTACTTC; CDR3: CASSLDRYMETQYF
J: TRBJ1-5; size: NA; V: TRBV5-1; D: NA; DNA: TGCGCCAGCAGCTTGGACGGATCCGCGGGTCAGCCCCAGCATTTT; CDR3: CASSLDGSAGQPQHF
J: TRBJ1-2; size: NA; V: TRBV4-2; D: NA; DNA: TGTGCCAGCAGCCAAGCCCGTCCCTCTGGCTACACCTTC; CDR3: CASSQARPSGYTF
J: TRBJ1-5; size: few; V: TRBV4-2; D: TRBD1; DNA: TGTGCCAGCAGCCAAGACGACAGGGTTGCTCAGCCCCAGCATTTT; CDR3: CASSQDDRVAQPQHF
J: TRBJ1-5; size: NA; V: TRBV5-5; D: NA; DNA: TGTGCCAGCAGCTACCTGTGGGGTAGCAATCAGCCCCAGCATTTT; CDR3: CASSYLWGSNQPQHF
J: TRBJ1-5; size: NA; V: TRBV19; D: TRBD1; DNA: TGTGCCAGTAGTATAAATAGGGTGACAGGGGGTTATCAGCCCCAGCATTTT; CDR3: CASSINRVTGGYQPQHF
J: TRBJ1-4; size: once; V: TRBV2; D: NA; DNA: TGTGCCAGCAGGCAAGATAATGAAAAACTGTTTTTT; CDR3: CASRQDNEKLFF
J: TRBJ1-6; size: once; V: TRBV3-1/TRBV3-2; D: NA; DNA: TGTGCCAGCAGCCAAGAAGTAAACAGCCTTTGGGGCGCGATGGCCTCACCCCTCCACTTT; CDR3: CASSQEVNSLWGAMASPLHF
J: TRBJ1-2; size: NA; V: TRBV25-1; D: NA; DNA: TGTGCCAGCAGTGCCGTACTCACAGGGAACTATGGCTACACCTTC; CDR3: CASSAVLTGNYGYTF
J: TRBJ2-5; size: NA; V: TRBV28; D: TRBD2; DNA: TGTGCCAGCAGTTCCCCGCGCGGGGGGGTGGAGACCCAGTACTTC; CDR3: CASSSPRGGVETQYF
J: TRBJ1-1; size: NA; V: TRBV5-4; D: NA; DNA: TGTGCCAGCAGCTTGGGTTCGCAGAACACTGAAGCTTTCTTT; CDR3: CASSLGSQNTEAFF
J: TRBJ1-1; size: NA; V: TRBV5-6; D: NA; DNA: TGTGCCAGCAGCTTGGGGCCCCCACAGGTCCACGCGACTGAAGCTTTCTTT; CDR3: CASSLGPPQVHATEAFF
J: TRBJ1-6; size: NA; V: TRBV30; D: NA; DNA: TGTGCCTGGAGTCTCCAGGGGCACTCACCCCTCCACTTT; CDR3: CAWSLQGHSPLHF
J: TRBJ1-2; size: few; V: TRBV19; D: NA; DNA: TGTGCCAGTAGCAACACGGGGGCCAACTATGGCTACACCTTC; CDR3: CASSNTGANYGYTF
J: TRBJ1-2; size: NA; V: TRBV4-2; D: NA; DNA: TGTGCCAGCAGCCAACGTACGGTAGGGAGGATCTATGGCTACACCTTC; CDR3: CASSQRTVGRIYGYTF
J: TRBJ1-3; size: NA; V: TRBV4-3; D: TRBD1; DNA: TGCGCCAGCAGCCAAGATTGGGGACAGCTTGGAAACACCATATATTTT; CDR3: CASSQDWGQLGNTIYF
J: TRBJ1-5; size: NA; V: TRBV4-1; D: NA; DNA: TGCGCCAGCAGCCGCACGGGGGAGCCCCAGCATTTT; CDR3: CASSRTGEPQHF
J: TRBJ2-1; size: NA; V: TRBV6-5; D: NA; DNA: TGTGCCAGCAGTCTAACAGGACTCCGGGCGTATGAGCAGTTCTTC; CDR3: CASSLTGLRAYEQFF
J: TRBJ1-6; size: NA; V: TRBV7-2; D: NA; DNA: TGTGCCAGCAGCCCCCCCCCAAATAATTCACCCCTCCACTTT; CDR3: CASSPPPNNSPLHF
J: TRBJ1-5; size: few; V: TRBV2; D: NA; DNA: TGTGCCAGCTCGCTCCCCGGAGATCAGCCCCAGCATTTT; CDR3: CASSLPGDQPQHF
J: TRBJ2-1; size: NA; V: TRBV18; D: TRBD1; DNA: TGTGCCAGCTCCCGGAGGGGACAGGAACCCGGGAGCTCCTACAATGAGCAGTTCTTC; CDR3: CASSRRGQEPGSSYNEQFF
J: TRBJ2-2; size: few; V: TRBV11-3; D: TRBD2; DNA: TGTGCCAGCAGCTTAATGAGTCTAGCGGGAGGGCCCGGGGAGCTGTTTTTT; CDR3: CASSLMSLAGGPGELFF
J: TRBJ2-2; size: NA; V: TRBV10-3; D: NA; DNA: TGTGCCATCAGTGAGTCCGCGCTAGCGAGAAACACCGGGGAGCTGTTTTTT; CDR3: CAISESALARNTGELFF
J: TRBJ1-2; size: NA; V: TRBV29-1; D: NA; DNA: TGCAGCGTTGCTAAAAGTACAGGGAGGAATGGCTACACCTTC; CDR3: CSVAKSTGRNGYTF
J: TRBJ2-1; size: NA; V: TRBV14; D: NA; DNA: TGTGCCAGCAGCCAAGACCGTCGGGGTGAGCAGTTCTTC; CDR3: CASSQDRRGEQFF
J: TRBJ1-4; size: NA; V: TRBV7-8; D: NA; DNA: TGTGCCAGCAGCTTATCAGGGGCAACTAATGAAAAACTGTTTTTT; CDR3: CASSLSGATNEKLFF
J: TRBJ1-2; size: NA; V: TRBV11-3; D: NA; DNA: TGTGCCAGCAGCTTATACGGCGAAGGGCTTAACTATGGCTACACCTTC; CDR3: CASSLYGEGLNYGYTF
J: TRBJ2-4; size: NA; V: TRBV12-5; D: NA; DNA: TGTGCTAGTGGCCGCGGTCAACTAGCCAAAAACATTCAGTACTTC; CDR3: CASGRGQLAKNIQYF
J: TRBJ2-7; size: NA; V: TRBV6-2/TRBV6-3; D: NA; DNA: TGTGCCAGCAGTTACTACAGGGACGAGCAGTACTTC; CDR3: CASSYYRDEQYF
J: TRBJ2-5; size: NA; V: TRBV4-3; D: NA; DNA: TGCCCCAGCAGCCGACTCACGGAGGGGGGCCAAGAGACCCAGTACTTC; CDR3: CPSSRLTEGGQETQYF
J: TRBJ1-5; size: NA; V: TRBV30; D: NA; DNA: TGTGCCGCCGAGAAGGGATTCAATCAGCCCCAGCATTTT; CDR3: CAAEKGFNQPQHF
J: TRBJ2-1; size: NA; V: TRBV5-4; D: TRBD1; DNA: TGTGCCAGCAGCTCTCCGGGACAGGGATTTGGTGAGCAGTTCTTC; CDR3: CASSSPGQGFGEQFF
J: TRBJ2-3; size: NA; V: TRBV2; D: NA; DNA: TGTGCCAGCAGTCCATTGACCCTTGGAACGCAGTATTTT; CDR3: CASSPLTLGTQYF
J: TRBJ1-3; size: once; V: TRBV19; D: NA; DNA: TGTGCCAGTAGTATAGGGGGTGGGGCGGTCCTCTCTGGAAACACCATATATTTT; CDR3: CASSIGGGAVLSGNTIYF
J: TRBJ1-1; size: NA; V: TRBV10-3; D: TRBD1; DNA: TGTGCCATCCGGGGACAGGGGGCTGGGGACACTGAAGCTTTCTTT; CDR3: CAIRGQGAGDTEAFF
J: TRBJ2-7; size: NA; V: TRBV23-1; D: TRBD1; DNA: TGCGCCAGCAGGTCAGACAGGGAGCAAGAGCAGTACTTC; CDR3: CASRSDREQEQYF
J: TRBJ1-2; size: NA; V: TRBV30; D: NA; DNA: TGTGCCTGGAGTGTAAATAGGCTGGGGGGCTACACCTTC; CDR3: CAWSVNRLGGYTF
J: TRBJ1-2; size: once; V: TRBV9; D: NA; DNA: TGTGCCAGCAGCGTAGCGGGGACGGAAGATGGCTACACCTTC; CDR3: CASSVAGTEDGYTF
J: TRBJ2-3; size: NA; V: TRBV9; D: NA; DNA: TGTGCCAGCAGCCTCTCTAGCACAGATACGCAGTATTTT; CDR3: CASSLSSTDTQYF
J: TRBJ1-2; size: NA; V: TRBV7-9; D: TRBD1; DNA: TGTGCCAGCAGCTTAGTCGCAGGGGGCATTATTGGCTACACCTTC; CDR3: CASSLVAGGIIGYTF
J: TRBJ1-5; size: NA; V: TRBV4-3; D: NA; DNA: TGCGCCAGCAGCCAAGTCAACAGAGCAAATCAGCCCCAGCATTTT; CDR3: CASSQVNRANQPQHF
J: TRBJ1-5; size: NA; V: TRBV19; D: NA; DNA: TGTGCCAGTAGAGACGGACCACGGGGGGATCAGCCCCAGCATTTT; CDR3: CASRDGPRGDQPQHF